This T cell receptor (beta chain) was identified during a study of T cells in Graves' hyperthyroidism and ophthalmopathy. Overall study results and limits: Ophthalmopathy stood apart from stable hyperthyroidism in a 13 V-J model.

Germline V gene data show CDR1 as DFQATT and CDR2 as SNEGSKA (reference sequence). The CDR3 runs to 14 residues. The V end lost 0 bases, the J end lost 0 bases, and 9 bases lay between the germline ends. Remarks on this clonotype: The antigen is unknown.

Amplification targeted TCR beta CDR3 regions from RNA transcripts. First-round RT-PCR of the TCR CDR3 relied on the HTBI primer set. MiXCR, run by TCRdb on the multiplex PCR reads, gives a single entry per CDR3 protein. The table shows a few hundred thousand distinct CDR3 sequences, with under 25% occurring only once. This sequence joins TRBV20-1 and TRBJ2-7; the D gene is possibly TRBD2 (6 bases). The sequenced material came from blood. The sequence came from a man between 18 and 35 years old with Graves' hyperthyroidism. The CDR3 here is CSARDGGSSYEQYF. The DNA for the CDR3 is TGCAGTGCTAGAGATGGGGGGAGCTCCTACGAGCAGTACTTC.